Listed below are T cell receptor beta chains from one sample, sequenced in a study of blood T cell repertoires in COVID-19. Clones were read by immunoSEQ multiplex PCR, and TCRdb kept only the in-frame ones, dropping some. Seen here are approximately 220,000 clones, 87% observed once, and the top ten hold approximately 6%. What was sequenced was peripheral blood. The source is a man aged 55 to 70 who had recovered from COVID-19. CDR3s include the opening cysteine and the closing phenylalanine or tryptophan. A D gene is named only where the DNA matches it firmly. For some rows the clone size is stated as once, few or many, or as a class when expanded; others skip it.

CDR3nt | CDR3aa | v_gene | d_gene | j_gene | abundance
TGTGCCAGCAGCGTCCCCCTTCGGGGGGCAGGAGATACGCAGTATTTT | CASSVPLRGAGDTQYF | TRBV9 | . | TRBJ2-3 | .
TGTGCCAGCAGTGAAATGCGGGGGACCGTTCAGCCCCAGCATTTT | CASSEMRGTVQPQHF | TRBV2 | . | TRBJ1-5 | .
TGTGCCAGCAGTTTCCAACGGACAGCAAATGAAAAACTGTTTTTT | CASSFQRTANEKLFF | TRBV28 | . | TRBJ1-4 | .
TGTGCCAGCACTTTCGGACCCAGGGGCGGCTACACCTTC | CASTFGPRGGYTF | TRBV6-5 | . | TRBJ1-2 | .
TGCAGCGTTCGCATAGGCGGGGGGGCAGTTGAGCAGTTCTTC | CSVRIGGGAVEQFF | TRBV29-1 | TRBD2 | TRBJ2-1 | .
TGTGCCAGCCGACAGGGTGACTATGGCTACACCTTC | CASRQGDYGYTF | TRBV6-5 | TRBD1 | TRBJ1-2 | .
TGTGCCAGCAGCACCGGACTAGCGGGGGCCAGCACAGATACGCAGTATTTT | CASSTGLAGASTDTQYF | TRBV5-4 | TRBD2 | TRBJ2-3 | .
TGTGCCAGACGGGGGGGCACTGGGGCCAACGTCCTGACTTTC | CARRGGTGANVLTF | TRBV2 | TRBD2 | TRBJ2-6 | .
TGTGCCACCAGGGAAGGACAGGGAAGGAGCAATCAGCCCCAGCATTTT | CATREGQGRSNQPQHF | TRBV24-1 | TRBD1 | TRBJ1-5 | .
TGTGCCAGCAGTTACCGGGTCGCCGAGCAGTACTTC | CASSYRVAEQYF | TRBV6-2/TRBV6-3 | . | TRBJ2-7 | .
TGCAGTGCTAGTAGCGGGTATAATTCACCCCTCCACTTT | CSASSGYNSPLHF | TRBV20-1 | . | TRBJ1-6 | .
TGTGCCATCGCGAGGGCACGAGTTAACTACGAGCAGTACTTC | CAIARARVNYEQYF | TRBV19 | . | TRBJ2-7 | once
TGTGCCAGCAGCAATAACAGGGGACCTTACGAGCAGTACTTC | CASSNNRGPYEQYF | TRBV7-2 | TRBD1 | TRBJ2-7 | .
TGTGCCAGCAGGGGAGGGCTAACGAACACCGGGGAGCTGTTTTTT | CASRGGLTNTGELFF | TRBV28 | TRBD2 | TRBJ2-2 | .
TGTGCCAGCCTTTCCGGGACTAGCAATCTGGGGTTCTTC | CASLSGTSNLGFF | TRBV28 | TRBD2 | TRBJ2-1 | .
TGTGCCAGCTTCGGCGGACTAGCGGGGGCGAATACGCAGTATTTT | CASFGGLAGANTQYF | TRBV6-5 | TRBD2 | TRBJ2-3 | .
TGTGCCAGCAGCTCAGACGGGGACACCGGGGAGCTGTTTTTT | CASSSDGDTGELFF | TRBV11-2 | . | TRBJ2-2 | .
TGTGCCAGCAGTTTAGGGGGGACTTATGGCTACACCTTC | CASSLGGTYGYTF | TRBV28 | . | TRBJ1-2 | .
TGTGCCTGGAGGGAGGGCCTGTCGGGCTATGGCTACACCTTC | CAWREGLSGYGYTF | TRBV30 | . | TRBJ1-2 | .
TGTGCCAGTAGTATGTTAACAGGACGTAACTATGGCTACACCTTC | CASSMLTGRNYGYTF | TRBV19 | . | TRBJ1-2 | .
TGTGCCAGCAGTTACAACGGGGATCAGCCCCAGCATTTT | CASSYNGDQPQHF | TRBV6-6 | . | TRBJ1-5 | .
TGTGCCTGGAGGAACCAGGGGACAGGTGATAAGGCACCCCTCCACTTT | CAWRNQGTGDKAPLHF | TRBV30 | TRBD1 | TRBJ1-6 | .
TGTGCCAGCAGCTTAGCGTTAACGCGCTCTGGAAACACCATATATTTT | CASSLALTRSGNTIYF | TRBV7-6 | . | TRBJ1-3 | .
TGTGCCAGCAGCTTAGAAAGGGTCAGGAGGGAAGCTTTCTTT | CASSLERVRREAFF | TRBV7-2 | . | TRBJ1-1 | .
TGTGCCAGTAGCCTGGACAGGGGCACAGATACGCAGTATTTT | CASSLDRGTDTQYF | TRBV19 | TRBD1 | TRBJ2-3 | .
TGCGCCAGCAGGCCGGGGAGGGAGACCCAGTACTTC | CASRPGRETQYF | TRBV5-1 | . | TRBJ2-5 | .
TGTGCCAGCAGTCCTCCGACTAGCGGGGCAGATACGCAGTATTTT | CASSPPTSGADTQYF | TRBV28 | TRBD2 | TRBJ2-3 | .
TGCGCCAGCAGCTTGACAGGGCTGTCTGGAAACACCATATATTTT | CASSLTGLSGNTIYF | TRBV5-1 | . | TRBJ1-3 | .
TGCAGTGCTAGTCCCCCTCCCGGCGGGAGGGACACAGATACGCAGTATTTT | CSASPPPGGRDTDTQYF | TRBV20-1 | TRBD2 | TRBJ2-3 | .
TGTGCCAGCAGTCACAGGGGTAGCAATCAGCCCCAGCATTTT | CASSHRGSNQPQHF | TRBV27 | TRBD1 | TRBJ1-5 | .
TGTGCCAGTAGTACCCCGTCGGTCATAAAGAACACCGGGGAGCTGTTTTTT | CASSTPSVIKNTGELFF | TRBV19 | . | TRBJ2-2 | .
TGTGCCTGGAGTGCGGACAGGGAATCAGGTCAGCCCCAGCATTTT | CAWSADRESGQPQHF | TRBV30 | TRBD1 | TRBJ1-5 | .
TGTGCCAGCAGCTTAAATTCGGCGGGGGTTCCAGATACGCAGTATTTT | CASSLNSAGVPDTQYF | TRBV7-3 | TRBD2 | TRBJ2-3 | .
TGCGCCAGCAGCGCGACGGACAGAACCAAAAACATTCAGTACTTC | CASSATDRTKNIQYF | TRBV5-1 | . | TRBJ2-4 | once
TGTGCCTGGAGTGTAATGGGAGAAGCCTTAGGGAATGAGCAGTTCTTC | CAWSVMGEALGNEQFF | TRBV30 | . | TRBJ2-1 | .
TGTGCCAGTAGTATAGCTGGGACAGGGGTCTACGAGCAGTACTTC | CASSIAGTGVYEQYF | TRBV19 | TRBD1 | TRBJ2-7 | few
TGTGCCTGGAGTACCGGGACTTTCACCTACGAGCAGTACTTC | CAWSTGTFTYEQYF | TRBV30 | . | TRBJ2-7 | .
TGTGCCAGCAGCTTATCCGGGATCCCCGCGGGGTACGAGCAGTACTTC | CASSLSGIPAGYEQYF | TRBV7-3 | . | TRBJ2-7 | .
TGTGCCAGCAGTCCGACAGGGGGCAAGGGGACCCAGTACTTC | CASSPTGGKGTQYF | TRBV6-5 | TRBD1 | TRBJ2-5 | .
TGTGCCATCAGTGAGATGGACAGCAAACAGACCCAGTACTTC | CAISEMDSKQTQYF | TRBV10-3 | . | TRBJ2-5 | .
TGTGCCAGCAGCGTAGGACAGGGCCGGGAAGCTTTCTTT | CASSVGQGREAFF | TRBV9 | TRBD1 | TRBJ1-1 | .
TGTGCTAGTCTGGGGTCAGGGGTAGGTACGCAGTATTTT | CASLGSGVGTQYF | TRBV12-5 | . | TRBJ2-3 | .
TGTGCCAGCAGTGAAAGGGGCCGCGAAAAACTGTTTTTT | CASSERGREKLFF | TRBV2 | . | TRBJ1-4 | .
TGTGCCAGCGGCATCGACACTGAAGCTTTCTTT | CASGIDTEAFF | TRBV28 | . | TRBJ1-1 | .
TGTGCCAGCAGCCCCCCGAGAGCGGGTGATCCCTACGAGCAGTACTTC | CASSPPRAGDPYEQYF | TRBV5-4 | . | TRBJ2-7 | .
TGTGCCAGCCGCGGCGGGGGGGCTGAAGCTTTCTTT | CASRGGGAEAFF | TRBV6-5 | . | TRBJ1-1 | .
TGTGCCAGCAGCCAAGGGAGCGGGTACGCCAACTACGAGCAGTACTTC | CASSQGSGYANYEQYF | TRBV3-1/TRBV3-2 | . | TRBJ2-7 | .
TGTGCCATCAGTGATGAAGGACAGGGGTTTTGGACCCAGTACTTC | CAISDEGQGFWTQYF | TRBV10-3 | TRBD1 | TRBJ2-5 | .
TGTGCCAGCAAACACAGGGGGTCAGACGAGCAGTACTTC | CASKHRGSDEQYF | TRBV3-1/TRBV3-2 | TRBD1 | TRBJ2-7 | .
TGTGCCAGCAGATCCGCAGGTTTGCCCGAGCAGTACTTC | CASRSAGLPEQYF | TRBV12-3/TRBV12-4 | . | TRBJ2-7 | .
TGTGCCAGCAGCAATCCGACCGGGACACCCACAGATACGCAGTATTTT | CASSNPTGTPTDTQYF | TRBV21-1 | . | TRBJ2-3 | .
TGTGCCAGCAGTCTAACGATTGGCGGGGGCAGCTCCTATAATTCACCCCTCCACTTT | CASSLTIGGGSSYNSPLHF | TRBV6-6 | . | TRBJ1-6 | .
TGTGCCAGCGCCCCGGGAACAGGGTATGGCTACACCTTC | CASAPGTGYGYTF | TRBV12-3/TRBV12-4 | . | TRBJ1-2 | .
TGCGCCAGCAGCTTGGAGTCGGGGAACTATGGCTACACCTTC | CASSLESGNYGYTF | TRBV5-1 | . | TRBJ1-2 | .
TGTGCCATCAGTGAAGTAGGGGGCGAGCAGTACTTC | CAISEVGGEQYF | TRBV10-3 | . | TRBJ2-7 | .